A single sample is the source of the 25 T cell receptor beta chains below, sequenced in a study of OX40 agonist ivuxolimab in advanced cancers. TCRdb keeps only in-frame clones here, not all; method: immunoSEQ multiplex PCR. Of tens of thousands of clones listed, around 90% are singletons. The sequencing used CD4+ or CD8+ T cells sorted from blood, collected in a trial of the OX40 agonist ivuxolimab. The receptors were sampled from an adult with an advanced solid tumor such as melanoma, head and neck, liver or kidney cancer.

This sequence joins TRBV30 and TRBJ2-1; 8 bases fit TRBD2. Unmatched junction bases numbered 6, after V lost 4 bases and J lost 4 bases. Germline V gene sequence: CDR1 GTSNPN, CDR2 SVGIG (reference sequence). This CDR3 is 14 amino acids long. CDR3 bases: TGTGCCTGGACATACGGGAGGGATTACAATGAGCAGTTCTTC. The encoded protein is CAWTYGRDYNEQFF.

This chain joins TRBV6-6 and TRBJ2-1, with TRBD2 matching over 7 bases. This CDR3 comprises 14 residues. With 11 bases clipped from V and 6 bases from J, the junction kept 13 bases outside the gene matches. Germline CDR1 MNHNY, CDR2 SVGAGI (reference sequence). CDR3 bases: TGTGCCGGGAGCTCGGAACTAGCGTTCAATGAGCAGTTCTTC. It codes for CAGSSELAFNEQFF.

The chain uses TRBV11-1 and TRBJ2-7; no clear D gene. From germline, CDR1 is SGHAT and CDR2 FQDESV (reference sequence). V lost 0 bases, J lost 2 bases, and 11 bases lay in between. There are 15 residues in the CDR3. CDR3 in DNA: TGTGCCAGCAGCTTAGCGTGGTCAGCAGCCTACGAGCAGTACTTC. Encoded protein: CASSLAWSAAYEQYF.

The V call is TRBV4-3, the J call TRBJ2-7; D is possibly TRBD1 (5 bases). Trimming pared 0 bases from V and 4 bases from J, leaving 13 bases between. This CDR3 contains 15 residues. Germline CDR1 is LGHNA and CDR2 is YSLEER. CDR3: CASSQDRQGIYEQYF. The CDR3 region has the DNA TGCGCCAGCAGCCAAGATCGGCAGGGAATTTACGAGCAGTACTTC.

This clone was counted between two and nine times. The CDR3 DNA reads as TGTGCCAGCAGCTTGCTGCCGGGACAGCAAGTTGAAGAGACCCAGTACTTC. It codes for CASSLLPGQQVEETQYF. This rearrangement joins TRBV7-2 to TRBJ2-5; 7 positions match TRBD1. CDR1 and CDR2 from the germline V gene are SGHTA and FQGNSA. The CDR3 is 17 amino acids. Losses at the gene ends were 3 bases for V and 3 bases for J; bases not matched to a gene: 13.

Remarks on this clone: One end of the junction varies from germline; a read error may be responsible. This sample includes further DNA sequences coding for the same CDR3. The chain is built from TRBV9 and TRBJ2-1; D is unresolved. This CDR3 is built from 15 residues. Germline V lookup: CDR1 SGDLS, CDR2 YYNGEE. CDR3 region: CASSVSRAPNNEQFF. The CDR3 DNA sequence: TGTGCCAGCAGCGTATCCCGAGCCCCAAACAATGAGCAATTCTTC. Looking up the rest from reference TRBV9 and TRBJ2-1 gives the full variable domain: DSGVTQTPKHLITATGQRVTLRCSPRSGDLSVYWYQQSLDQGLQFLIQYYNGEERAKGNILERFSAQQFPDLHSELNLSSLELGDSALYFCASSVSRAPNNEQFFGPGTRLTVL.

The V gene is TRBV4-1, the J gene TRBJ2-7; 7 nucleotides line up with TRBD1. Germline trimming cut 3 bases from V and 3 bases from J; bases unmatched to any gene: 2. This CDR3 is built from 13 residues. The V gene's germline CDR1 is MGHRA and CDR2 YSYEKL. The CDR3 DNA sequence: TGCGCCAGCAGCCATCCAGGGGGCTACGAGCAGTACTTC. This gives the protein CASSHPGGYEQYF.

The chain carries TRBV9 and TRBJ2-7, with D maybe TRBD2 (5 bases). Trimming left V 2 bases short and J 4 bases short, with 16 bases between. Germline CDR1 and CDR2: SGDLS and YYNGEE. This CDR3 is built from 15 residues. CDR3 sequence (DNA): TGTGCCAGCAGCGTGGGAAGCGGACCAAGTTACGAGCAGTACTTC. Translating it yields CASSVGSGPSYEQYF.

The V call is TRBV28, the J call TRBJ2-1; TRBD2 agrees at 10 bases. V dropped 3 bases and J dropped 8; count of bases not matched to a gene: 19. Germline CDR1 is MDHEN and CDR2 is SYDVKM. The CDR3 extends over 19 amino acids. The CDR3 protein is CASSFSIETSGRTADEQFF. Here the CDR3 DNA reads TGTGCCAGCAGTTTCAGTATTGAGACTAGCGGGCGGACCGCCGATGAGCAGTTCTTC.

A single count supports this clone. The chain has TRBV6-5 and TRBJ2-5; 7 bases are a match to TRBD1. Germline V lookup: CDR1 MNHEY, CDR2 SVGAGI. The CDR3 loop spans 14 amino acids. The V gene end was trimmed by 3 bases and the J gene end by 3 bases; junction bases not matched to a gene: 4. The CDR3 here is CASSYLGTEETQYF. The DNA of the CDR3 is TGTGCCAGCAGTTATCTCGGGACAGAAGAGACCCAGTACTTC.

This clone has more than one count but fewer than ten. This sequence joins TRBV9 and TRBJ1-1; a possible D gene is TRBD1 (6 bases). CDR3 length equals 13 residues. Germline loops: CDR1 SGDLS, CDR2 YYNGEE. V lost 4 bases and J 1 base, leaving 8 bases between the germline ends. The CDR3 region is CASSRRGNTEAFF. In nucleotides, the CDR3 is TGTGCCAGCAGCCGCAGGGGGAACACTGAAGCTTTCTTT.

This clone has just one count. This chain connects TRBV5-6 to TRBJ2-1, with TRBD2 matching over 11 bases. Germline CDR1 is SGHDT and CDR2 is YYEEEE. This CDR3 comprises 17 residues. Losses at the gene ends were 0 bases for V and 8 bases for J; bases not matched to a gene: 10. For the CDR3, the DNA is TGTGCCAGCAGCTTGGCCACGGTTAGCGGGAGGGGGTATGAGCAGTTCTTC. Amino acids: CASSLATVSGRGYEQFF.

This chain connects TRBV7-9 to TRBJ1-1; no clear D. The ends were cut back, 5 bases at V and 1 base at J, with 8 bases in the middle. CDR3 length: 13 residues. CDR1 and CDR2 from the germline V gene are SEHNR and FQNEAQ (reference sequence). This chain's CDR3 is CASSAYKNTEAFF. DNA for the CDR3: TGTGCCAGCAGCGCATACAAGAACACTGAAGCTTTCTTT. The full variable domain, in which reference TRBV7-9 and TRBJ1-1 provide the parts outside the CDR3, is DTGVSQNPRHKITKRGQNVTFRCDPISEHNRLYWYRQTLGQGPEFLTYFQNEAQLEKSRLLSDRFSAERPKGSFSTLEIQRTEQGDSAMYLCASSAYKNTEAFFGQGTRLTVV.

The V and J genes are TRBV27 and TRBJ1-2; weak D call: TRBD1 (6 bases). The V gene lost 4 bases and the J gene lost 6 bases, with 9 bases spanning the gap. This CDR3 has 12 residues. Germline V gives CDR1 MNHEY, CDR2 SMNVEV (reference sequence). In DNA, the CDR3 is TGTGCCAGCAGTTATCAGGGGAATGGCTACACCTTC. Translation gives CASSYQGNGYTF.

The CDR3 reads CASSAGTGNQPQHF. CDR3 sequence (DNA): TGTGCCAGCAGCGCCGGGACAGGGAATCAGCCCCAGCATTTT. V is TRBV9 and J is TRBJ1-5; 9 bases agree with TRBD1. The CDR3 consists of 14 residues. Trimming cost V 3 bases and J 4 bases; bases outside gene matches: 2. Germline V lookup: CDR1 SGDLS, CDR2 YYNGEE. The full variable domain, with the rest looked up from reference TRBV9 and TRBJ1-5, is DSGVTQTPKHLITATGQRVTLRCSPRSGDLSVYWYQQSLDQGLQFLIQYYNGEERAKGNILERFSAQQFPDLHSELNLSSLELGDSALYFCASSAGTGNQPQHFGDGTRLSIL.

The gene calls are TRBV4-2 and TRBJ2-1; D unresolved. Germline V gives CDR1 LGHNA, CDR2 YNFKEQ. The CDR3 length is 12 residues. V shed 0 bases and J shed 7 bases, with 4 bases lying between them. The DNA for the CDR3 is TGTGCCAGCAGCCAAGATAGGAATGAGCAGTTCTTC. The encoded protein is CASSQDRNEQFF.

V is TRBV7-3 and J is TRBJ2-2; D is unresolved. V dropped 2 bases and J dropped 7 bases, with 11 bases sitting between them. Germline-derived CDR1 and CDR2 are SGHTA and FQGTGA. This CDR3 region has 14 residues. CDR3 sequence (DNA): TGTGCCAGCAGCTTATCCGGGCCGGGCGGGGAGCTGTTTTTT. This sequence encodes CASSLSGPGGELFF.

The chain has TRBV7-2 and TRBJ2-1, with D tentatively TRBD2 (6 bases). CDR3 length equals 16 residues. Trimming stripped 0 bases from V and 0 bases from J, with 9 bases between. Per the germline V gene, CDR1 is SGHTA and CDR2 is FQGNSA. Here the CDR3 reads CASSLARGISYNEQFF. The CDR3 DNA is TGTGCCAGCAGCTTAGCGCGGGGAATCTCCTACAATGAGCAGTTCTTC. Variable domain in full (rest from reference TRBV7-2 and TRBJ2-1): GAGVSQSPSNKVTEKGKDVELRCDPISGHTALYWYRQSLGQGLEFLIYFQGNSAPDKSGLPSDRFSAERTGGSVSTLTIQRTQQEDSAVYLCASSLARGISYNEQFFGPGTRLTVL.

The rearrangement links TRBV15 to TRBJ2-1; maybe TRBD1 (5 bases). This CDR3 is built from 14 residues. Germline V gives CDR1 LNHNV, CDR2 YYDKDF (reference sequence). V was clipped by 0 bases and J by 5 bases, with 8 bases between them. Here the CDR3 reads CATSRDIGDNEQFF. CDR3 nucleotide sequence: TGTGCCACCAGCAGAGATATAGGGGACAATGAGCAGTTCTTC.

Only a few counts were recorded for this clone. The gene calls are TRBV2 and TRBJ1-2, with a tentative D call TRBD1 (6 bases). Trimming took off 6 bases at V and 10 bases at J, with 12 bases between the two ends. Germline CDR1 reads SNHLY; CDR2 reads FYNNEI. The CDR3 length is 11 residues. The CDR3 here is CASRAGGTYTF. Here the CDR3 DNA reads TGTGCCAGCAGAGCGGGGGGCACCTACACCTTC.

J is TRBJ1-2 and V is TRBV7-8; 8 bases line up with TRBD1. The J segment lost 7 bases and the V segment lost 5 bases, leaving 6 bases of the junction unmatched. The CDR3 contains 13 residues. Germline V gives CDR1 SGHVS, CDR2 FQNEAQ. The CDR3 region is CASSEPTGAGYTF. The DNA for the CDR3 is TGTGCCAGCAGCGAACCGACAGGGGCTGGCTACACCTTC.

The chain combines TRBV11-2 with TRBJ2-1; 8 bases agree with TRBD2. CDR3 length: 17 residues. The germline V gene has CDR1 SGHAT and CDR2 FQNNGV. Germline trimming cut 3 bases from V and 5 bases from J; bases unmatched to any gene: 12. CDR3 sequence (DNA): TGTGCCAGCAGCTTCCTCCGAGCGGGAGAGATGGACAATGAGCAGTTCTTC. As protein: CASSFLRAGEMDNEQFF.

CDR3 loop: CASSPPGPTFYGYTF. CDR3 coding DNA: TGTGCCAGCAGCCCTCCGGGACCAACATTCTATGGCTACACCTTC. The V and J genes are TRBV9 and TRBJ1-2; D is perhaps TRBD1 (5 bases). Germline loops: CDR1 SGDLS, CDR2 YYNGEE. The CDR3 has 15 amino acids. The V end was cut by 4 bases, the J end by 4 bases, with 17 bases between.

This sequence joins TRBV7-8 and TRBJ2-7; D is unresolved. The CDR3 is made up of 14 amino acids. V was trimmed by 3 bases and J by 5 bases, leaving 14 bases between them. CDR1 and CDR2 (germline): SGHVS, FQNEAQ. CDR3 sequence reads: CASSFFTFSDEQYF. Written as DNA, the CDR3 is TGTGCCAGCAGCTTTTTTACGTTCAGCGACGAGCAGTACTTC.

The V gene is TRBV27, the J gene TRBJ2-2; D not certain. The CDR3 is 12 residues long. Trimming took 6 bases from V and 4 from J, leaving 6 bases between them. Germline V gives CDR1 MNHEY, CDR2 SMNVEV (reference sequence). CDR3 in DNA: TGTGCCAGCAGGGACGGCACCGGGGAGCTGTTTTTT. Translating gives CASRDGTGELFF.